The 24 T cell receptor beta chains presented below share a single source sample, sequenced in a study of OX40 agonist ivuxolimab in advanced cancers. Some clones are missing from TCRdb's copy, which holds only in-frame ones; the method was immunoSEQ multiplex PCR. The table shows approximately 11,000 clones, with roughly 72% occurring only once. The starting material was CD4+ or CD8+ T cells sorted from blood, obtained in a trial of the OX40 agonist ivuxolimab. The receptor source for this set is an adult with an advanced solid tumor such as melanoma, head and neck, liver or kidney cancer.

V gene TRBV9 combines with J gene TRBJ2-7; D unclear. V lost 3 bases and J 3 bases, leaving 19 bases between the germline ends. This CDR3 spans 16 amino acids. Germline V lookup: CDR1 SGDLS, CDR2 YYNGEE. Here the CDR3 reads CASSGRNSRSFYEQYF. CDR3 coding DNA: TGTGCCAGCAGCGGCCGGAACAGCAGAAGCTTCTACGAGCAGTACTTC.

This clone was counted a single time. The genes are TRBV4-2 and TRBJ1-1, with a possible D match to TRBD1 (6 bases). This CDR3 region has 16 residues. V gave up 0 bases and J gave up 3 bases, with 14 bases separating them. Germline assignment: CDR1 LGHNA and CDR2 YNFKEQ. The CDR3 sequence: CASSQDPGAGDTEAFF. Here the CDR3 DNA reads TGTGCCAGCAGCCAAGACCCGGGGGCAGGGGACACTGAAGCTTTCTTT.

This chain connects TRBV12-2 to TRBJ2-1; TRBD1, the table's D call, was not compared with the DNA. TRBV12-2 is given as a pseudogene. CDR3 length equals 15 residues. The CDR3 region has the DNA TGTGCAAGTCGCTTCGGGACATCTTACTTCAATGAGCAGTTCTTC. Translated, it gives CASRFGTSYFNEQFF.

The chain carries TRBV7-9 and TRBJ2-1; D perhaps matches TRBD2 (6 bases). This CDR3 contains 16 residues. With 7 bases removed from V and 10 bases from J, the gap between germline ends came to 26 bases. Germline V gene lookup returns CDR1 SEHNR and CDR2 FQNEAQ (reference sequence). The CDR3 bases are TGTGCCAGCATCCCAAGAATCGGGGCAGGGACTTGGGAGCAGTTCTTC. This sequence encodes CASIPRIGAGTWEQFF.

By frequency in the sample, this clone is medium-sized. V gene TRBV5-4 combines with J gene TRBJ2-7, with D tentatively TRBD1 (6 bases). With 2 bases removed from V and 2 bases from J, the gap between germline ends came to 11 bases. The CDR3 totals 14 residues. Germline-derived CDR1 and CDR2 are SGHNT and YYREEE (reference sequence). This chain's CDR3 is CASSLDRTTYEQYF. CDR3 coding DNA: TGTGCCAGCAGCTTAGACAGGACCACCTACGAGCAGTACTTC.

The rearrangement uses TRBV6-5 and TRBJ1-2; no clear D. From germline, CDR1 is MNHEY and CDR2 SVGAGI. Trimming shortened V by 5 bases and J by 5 bases, and 6 bases separated the two germline ends. This CDR3 spans 11 amino acids. The DNA of the CDR3 is TGTGCCAGCAGTGGTCCATATGGCTACACCTTC. This sequence encodes CASSGPYGYTF.

In its sample, this clone was seen a few times. V usage is TRBV7-8 and J usage is TRBJ2-3; perhaps TRBD2 as D (5 bases). This CDR3 comprises 15 residues. CDR1 and CDR2 from the germline V gene are SGHVS and FQNEAQ. V was shortened by 4 bases and J by 1 base, with 12 bases between the two germline ends. The DNA for the CDR3 is TGTGCCAGCAGCTCGGGGTGGGGAGGCACAGATACGCAGTATTTT. Translated, it gives CASSSGWGGTDTQYF.

This clone came up once. The V gene is TRBV4-3, the J gene TRBJ1-4; a weak D match, TRBD1 (6 bases). This CDR3 spans 15 amino acids. Germline values: CDR1 LGHNA, CDR2 YSLEER. Trimming pared 0 bases from V and 5 bases from J, leaving 10 bases between. Written as DNA, the CDR3 is TGCGCCAGCAGCCAAGATTGGGGGGCGAATGAAAAACTGTTTTTT. Translated, it gives CASSQDWGANEKLFF.

This clone was detected a few times. J is TRBJ2-2 and V is TRBV4-2, with D uncertain. Germline CDR1 reads LGHNA; CDR2 reads YNFKEQ. This CDR3 comprises 14 residues. The ends were cut back, 0 bases at V and 6 bases at J, with 8 bases in the middle. The CDR3 DNA reads as TGTGCCAGCAGCCAAGATAGTTGGGCCGGGGAGCTGTTTTTT. This encodes CASSQDSWAGELFF.

The chain links TRBV5-4 to TRBJ1-2; TRBD1 matches at 7 bases. This CDR3 is built from 16 residues. Trimming removed 4 bases from V and 0 bases from J; junction bases left unmatched: 9. Germline CDR1 is SGHNT and CDR2 is YYREEE (reference sequence). CDR3 amino acids: CASSQDLGTANYGYTF. The CDR3 bases are TGTGCCAGCAGCCAAGATCTAGGGACAGCTAACTATGGCTACACCTTC.

This sequence joins TRBV13 and TRBJ2-2, with TRBD1 matching over 7 bases. Germline V gene data show CDR1 as PRHDT and CDR2 as FYEKMQ (reference sequence). The junction had 2 bases not matched to a gene; V was cut back by 3 bases and J by 1 base. The CDR3 covers 15 residues. The CDR3 spells CASSLGQMNTGELFF. Written as DNA, the CDR3 is TGTGCCAGCAGCTTGGGACAGATGAACACCGGGGAGCTGTTTTTT.

This clone was recorded only once. The rearrangement joins TRBV6-1 to TRBJ2-7, with TRBD2 identical over 10 bases. There are 17 residues in the CDR3. The V and J ends lost 1 base and 1 base, in that order; junction bases with no gene match: 7. Per the germline V gene, CDR1 is MNHNS and CDR2 is SASEGT. The DNA of the CDR3 is TGTGCCAGCAGTGAAGATGTCCTAGCGGGAGCGTCCTACGAGCAGTACTTC. It codes for CASSEDVLAGASYEQYF.

The chain links TRBV2 to TRBJ2-3, with a tentative D call TRBD2 (6 bases). Trimming removed 4 bases from V and 0 bases from J, with 11 bases in between. Germline CDR1 and CDR2: SNHLY and FYNNEI. There are 15 residues in the CDR3. The CDR3 sequence is CASSGGVSSTDTQYF. For the CDR3, the DNA is TGTGCCAGCAGTGGGGGGGTATCAAGCACAGATACGCAGTATTTT.

J is TRBJ1-2 and V is TRBV25-1, with 12 bases identical to TRBD1. With V trimmed by 8 bases and J by 6 bases, 10 bases remained unmatched. CDR3 size: 15 residues. Looked up from germline, CDR1 is MGHDK and CDR2 is SYGVNS. The CDR3 region is CASASGTGGGDGYTF. Here the CDR3 DNA reads TGTGCCAGCGCTTCCGGGACAGGGGGCGGTGATGGCTACACCTTC.

This clone came up a few times. The rearrangement links TRBV19 to TRBJ2-7; D remains unclear. The CDR3 is 15 residues long. With 1 base removed from V and 2 bases from J, the gap between germline ends came to 12 bases. CDR1 is LNHDA, CDR2 SQIVND, per germline (reference sequence). This chain's CDR3 is CASSIGPGLAYEQYF. The CDR3 DNA sequence: TGTGCCAGTAGTATAGGCCCAGGATTGGCCTACGAGCAGTACTTC.

The chain links TRBV15 to TRBJ1-1; D ambiguous. The CDR3 totals 14 residues. V shed 1 base and J shed 9 bases, with 15 bases lying between them. The V gene's germline CDR1 is LNHNV and CDR2 YYDKDF (reference sequence). The chain's CDR3 is CATSRVTAGFKAFF. CDR3 DNA: TGTGCCACCAGCAGAGTTACAGCTGGGTTTAAAGCTTTCTTT.

The rearrangement links TRBV27 to TRBJ2-7, with D possibly TRBD1 on 6 matching bases. The CDR3 has 16 amino acids. Trimming removed 0 bases from V and 2 bases from J, with 14 bases in between. Germline assignment: CDR1 MNHEY and CDR2 SMNVEV (reference sequence). The CDR3 loop reads CASSLSTGTSAYEQYF. The CDR3 DNA is TGTGCCAGCAGTTTATCCACCGGGACATCCGCCTACGAGCAGTACTTC.

The chain has TRBV6-5 and TRBJ1-2, with 8 bases aligning to TRBD1. V was pared by 7 bases and J by 7 bases, with 14 bases of the junction left unmatched. Germline assignment: CDR1 MNHEY and CDR2 SVGAGI. The CDR3 covers 15 residues. The DNA for the CDR3 is TGTGCCAGCAAATCAGGCAGGGGGCGATGGTCTGGCTACACCTTC. This gives the protein CASKSGRGRWSGYTF.

The rearrangement uses TRBV18 and TRBJ2-7, with D perhaps TRBD2 (5 bases). Trimming left V 5 bases short and J 2 bases short, with 13 bases between. The CDR3 length is 14 residues. CDR1 and CDR2 from the germline V gene are KGHSH and LQKENI. In DNA, the CDR3 is TGTGCCAGCTCAGAGGGATCCTATCCCTACGAGCAGTACTTC. It is translated as CASSEGSYPYEQYF.

This chain joins TRBV19 and TRBJ2-7; the D gene is possibly TRBD1 (5 bases). Germline V lookup: CDR1 LNHDA, CDR2 SQIVND (reference sequence). V was pared by 1 base and J by 6 bases, with 22 bases between. The CDR3 loop spans 17 amino acids. The CDR3 DNA follows: TGTGCCAGTAGTATAGGAATCGACAGTCCCGTTGGCGTCGAGCAGTACTTC. Its translation is CASSIGIDSPVGVEQYF.

This clone is a singleton in its sample. The rearrangement joins TRBV28 to TRBJ2-7, with D possibly being TRBD2 (5 bases). V lost 5 bases and J lost 2, with 13 bases in between. CDR3 length equals 14 residues. From germline, CDR1 is MDHEN and CDR2 SYDVKM. The CDR3 nucleotides read TGTGCCAGCAGTGAGTTAGACGGGGCCTACGAGCAGTACTTC. Translated, it gives CASSELDGAYEQYF.

Note on this clone: A read error may produce the germline difference seen at one junction end. The chain recombines TRBV4-3 with TRBJ2-7; 10 nucleotides match TRBD1. Germline CDR1 reads LGHNA; CDR2 reads YSLEER. This CDR3 region has 14 residues. This chain's CDR3 is CASSPGTGDYGQYF. For the CDR3, the DNA is TGCGCCAGCAGCCCTGGGACAGGGGATTACGGGCAGTACTTC.

The chain employs TRBV9 and TRBJ2-3, with a possible D match to TRBD1 (5 bases). From germline, CDR1 is SGDLS and CDR2 YYNGEE. V lost 0 bases to trimming and J lost 4 bases, with 15 bases between them. The CDR3 covers 16 residues. The CDR3 DNA sequence: TGTGCCAGCAGCGTAGACGGCCAGGGTGTGCCAGATACGCAGTATTTT. Its protein product is CASSVDGQGVPDTQYF.

The gene calls are TRBV6-5 and TRBJ1-1, with 9 bases that match TRBD1. V lost 7 bases and J lost 7; bases outside the gene matches: 7. The germline V gene encodes CDR1 MNHEY and CDR2 SVGAGI. This CDR3 has 13 amino acids. The CDR3 nucleotides are TGTGCCAGCAAAATACAGGGGGCGGGTGAAGCTTTCTTT. As protein: CASKIQGAGEAFF.